These T cell receptor beta chains were read from a single sample in a study of CD8 T cells in Susac syndrome. One entry per CDR3 protein, called by TCRdb with MiXCR from the immunoSEQ multiplex PCR reads. The data contain a few hundred thousand distinct CDR3 sequences, about 88% of them singletons. Material for sequencing was CD8+ T cells from PBMCs. These receptors came from a human donor with multiple sclerosis. Both conserved end residues are part of each CDR3. D genes are given only for firm matches. Not every row has a clone size; where given, it reads once, few, many or a size class.

d_gene	v_gene	j_gene	abundance	CDR3nt	CDR3aa
.	TRBV11-2	TRBJ1-6	.	TGTGCCAGCAGCTCTCTACAGGGTTATAATTCACCCCTCCACTTT	CASSSLQGYNSPLHF
.	TRBV30	TRBJ1-3	.	TGTGCCTGGAGCGATATGACAGAGTCCTCTGGAAACACCATATATTTT	CAWSDMTESSGNTIYF
.	TRBV19	TRBJ1-2	.	TGTGCCAGTACCTTTCGAGGAGGCTATGGCTACACCTTC	CASTFRGGYGYTF
TRBD2	TRBV9	TRBJ2-7	.	TGTGCCAGCGCCCTCAGCGGGAGCTCCTACGAGCAGTACTTC	CASALSGSSYEQYF
TRBD1	TRBV27	TRBJ1-5	.	TGTGCCAGCAGTTCCCGACAGGGTCGACCCCAGCATTTT	CASSSRQGRPQHF
.	TRBV27	TRBJ2-3	once	TGTGCCAGCAGTGCCTACTTGAAAGATACGCAGTATTTT	CASSAYLKDTQYF
.	TRBV19	TRBJ2-7	.	TGTGCCAGTAGTATGGACCGTGAACAGGGCACCTACGAGCAGTACTTC	CASSMDREQGTYEQYF
TRBD1	TRBV2	TRBJ1-2	.	TGTGCCAGCAGTGAACGGAGGCTGAGGGAGGGGGCCGTAAACTATGGCTACACCTTC	CASSERRLREGAVNYGYTF
TRBD1	TRBV3-1	TRBJ1-1	.	TGTGCCAGCAGCCTAGACAGGGTGGGCACTGAAGCTTTCTTT	CASSLDRVGTEAFF
TRBD1	TRBV20-1	TRBJ1-2	.	TGCAGTGCTAGAGATCGAGACAGGGAAAACTATGGCTACACCTTC	CSARDRDRENYGYTF
.	TRBV25-1	TRBJ1-4	few	TGTGCCAGCAGGTATAATGAAAAACTGTTTTTT	CASRYNEKLFF
TRBD2	TRBV30	TRBJ2-2	.	TGTGCCTCCGACGAACTAGCGGGAGGCGAAGAGCTGTTTTTT	CASDELAGGEELFF
TRBD2	TRBV11-2	TRBJ2-3	.	TGTGCCAGCAGAGGACTAGCGGGAGCCACTAGCACAGATACGCAGTATTTT	CASRGLAGATSTDTQYF
TRBD2	TRBV6-4	TRBJ2-2	.	TGTGCCAGCAAACGAGCGGGAGATACCGGGGAGCTGTTTTTT	CASKRAGDTGELFF
TRBD2	TRBV28	TRBJ2-7	once	TGTGCCAGCAGTTTATTCGCCTCGCTAGCGGGCGTAAGACCCCGACCCTACGAGCAGTACTTC	CASSLFASLAGVRPRPYEQYF
.	TRBV5-5	TRBJ2-7	.	TGTGCCAGCAGCTTCGATAACAGGGTCGGCGAGCAGTACTTC	CASSFDNRVGEQYF
.	TRBV3-1	TRBJ2-3	once	TGTGCCAGCAGCCAAGGGAAACTAGCTGAGGGAGATACGCAGTATTTT	CASSQGKLAEGDTQYF
.	TRBV27	TRBJ2-3	.	TGTGCCAGCAGCCCGGATGGGAGCTCCACAGATACGCAGTATTTT	CASSPDGSSTDTQYF
.	TRBV28	TRBJ2-2	.	TGTGCCAGCAGGGTTGGTAGGACCGGGGAGCTGTTTTTT	CASRVGRTGELFF
.	TRBV30	TRBJ1-6	.	TGTGCCTGGAGGTTGGAGGGACGTTCACCCCTCCACTTT	CAWRLEGRSPLHF
.	TRBV7-9	TRBJ2-1	few	TGTGCCAGCAGCTTAGGGAACGGGAATGAGCAGTTCTTC	CASSLGNGNEQFF
.	TRBV27	TRBJ1-5	once	TGTGCCAGCAGTTTAACGGGGGCGGTGCAGCCCCAGCATTTT	CASSLTGAVQPQHF
.	TRBV21-1	TRBJ2-3	.	TGTGCCAGCAGCAAAAGTAAGCTGGGGGCAGAGTTCTATACGCAGTATTTT	CASSKSKLGAEFYTQYF
.	TRBV7-8	TRBJ1-5	.	TGTGCCAGCAGCTTATGGTCCGGGGGGGATCAGCCCCAGCATTTT	CASSLWSGGDQPQHF
.	TRBV25-1	TRBJ1-1	.	TGTGCCAGCAGTGAATCCAGGTCGGGGGCGGCTTTCTTT	CASSESRSGAAFF
.	TRBV7-9	TRBJ1-2	.	TGTGCCAGCAGCCCACCGGACAGCTATGGCTACACCTTC	CASSPPDSYGYTF
.	TRBV4-1	TRBJ1-3	.	TGCGCCGTCGTTCCTCTGGAAGGAAACACCATATATTTT	CAVVPLEGNTIYF
.	TRBV6-1	TRBJ1-2	.	TGTGCCAGCAGTCAGGGTAGGGGAGGAGACCTATACGGCTACACCTTC	CASSQGRGGDLYGYTF
TRBD2	TRBV12-3/TRBV12-4	TRBJ2-7	.	TGTGCCAGCAGGCTAGCGGGACGCTCGTACGAGCAGTACTTC	CASRLAGRSYEQYF
TRBD2	TRBV7-9	TRBJ2-7	.	TGTGCCAGCAGCTTAACTAGCGGGAGGAACGAGCAGTACTTC	CASSLTSGRNEQYF
TRBD2	TRBV27	TRBJ2-1	.	TGTGCCAGCAGTCCCAGACTAGCGGGCAATGAGCAGTTCTTC	CASSPRLAGNEQFF
.	TRBV28	TRBJ1-2	once	TGTGCCAGCAGTTTGAATGGGGTACAGGATGGCTACACCTTC	CASSLNGVQDGYTF
.	TRBV10-3	TRBJ1-5	.	TGTGCCATCAGTGAGTCTGAGGGTTCCAATCAGCCCCAGCATTTT	CAISESEGSNQPQHF
TRBD1	TRBV12-3/TRBV12-4	TRBJ2-5	.	TGTGCCAGCAGTTCCAGACTAGACAGGGGAGAGACCCAGTACTTC	CASSSRLDRGETQYF
.	TRBV9	TRBJ2-7	.	TGTGCCAGCAGCGTAGCTGGCAGGGGATTTGTAGACGAGCAGTACTTC	CASSVAGRGFVDEQYF
TRBD1	TRBV6-1	TRBJ2-7	few	TGTGCCAGCAGTTCATGGGAGACAGGGCCCGAGCAGTACTTC	CASSSWETGPEQYF
TRBD1	TRBV27	TRBJ2-3	.	TGTGCCAGCAGTTCCGGGACAGGGCTGACAGATACGCAGTATTTT	CASSSGTGLTDTQYF
.	TRBV4-1	TRBJ1-4	.	TGCGCCAGCAGCCAAGATCGAGGAAAACTGTTTTTT	CASSQDRGKLFF
TRBD1	TRBV30	TRBJ2-7	.	TGTGCCTGGACGGACAGGGAATCCTACGAGCAGTACTTC	CAWTDRESYEQYF
.	TRBV27	TRBJ2-2	.	TGTGCCAGCAGTTTGGTTGGAAGGGGGGAGCTGTTTTTT	CASSLVGRGELFF
.	TRBV27	TRBJ2-1	.	TGTGCCAGCAGTTTAGGTGGGGTGACTGAGCAGTTCTTC	CASSLGGVTEQFF
.	TRBV27	TRBJ2-1	.	TGTGCCAGCAGTTTCGGGGGTGGAAATGAGCAGTTCTTC	CASSFGGGNEQFF
.	TRBV13	TRBJ2-5	.	TGTGCCAGCAGCCTCGGCGATGGAGAGACCCAGTACTTC	CASSLGDGETQYF
.	TRBV19	TRBJ2-4	.	TGTGCCAGTACCCCGGGGCGGATGAACATTCAGTACTTC	CASTPGRMNIQYF
.	TRBV29-1	TRBJ1-2	.	TGCAGCGTTGATTCCGCTCCGGGTAGGGGCTACACCTTC	CSVDSAPGRGYTF
TRBD2	TRBV7-6	TRBJ2-2	.	TGTGCCAGCAGCCCTAGCGGGCGGGTCGGGACGGGGGAGCTGTTTTTT	CASSPSGRVGTGELFF
.	TRBV24-1	TRBJ1-1	.	TGTGCCACCAGTGACCGGACGCATGAAGCTTTCTTT	CATSDRTHEAFF
.	TRBV5-4	TRBJ2-7	.	TGTGCCAGCAGCTTCGGGGGCCTGCACTACGAGCAGTACTTC	CASSFGGLHYEQYF
.	TRBV12-3/TRBV12-4	TRBJ1-1	.	TGTGCCAGCAGTTTAAACAGGGTGGGCACTGAAGCTTTCTTT	CASSLNRVGTEAFF
.	TRBV27	TRBJ1-6	.	TGTGCCAGCAGTTTGGGGGGTATCGGTTCACCCCTCCACTTT	CASSLGGIGSPLHF
.	TRBV21-1	TRBJ1-5	.	TGTGCCAGCAGCAAAATTGAAGTAAGAGGTCAGCCCCAGCATTTT	CASSKIEVRGQPQHF
TRBD1	TRBV11-2	TRBJ1-1	.	TGTGCCAGCAGCTTATGGGGACAGGGCGAAGTTGAAGCTTTCTTT	CASSLWGQGEVEAFF
TRBD1	TRBV20-1	TRBJ1-1	.	TGCAGTGCCCCGGGACAGATGAAAGCTTTCTTT	CSAPGQMKAFF
.	TRBV29-1	TRBJ1-1	.	TGCAGCGTTCCGTCCCGATCCCCTGAAGCTTTCTTT	CSVPSRSPEAFF
.	TRBV28	TRBJ2-2	.	TGTGCCAGCAGTTATTGGGACACCGGGGAGCTGTTTTTT	CASSYWDTGELFF
.	TRBV20-1	TRBJ2-1	.	TGCAGTGCTCCCCGACGAGGCGGGGTCAACAATGAGCAGTTCTTC	CSAPRRGGVNNEQFF
.	TRBV29-1	TRBJ2-2	.	TGCAGCGGGCGTGGAGGGGTCACCGGGGAGCTGTTTTTT	CSGRGGVTGELFF